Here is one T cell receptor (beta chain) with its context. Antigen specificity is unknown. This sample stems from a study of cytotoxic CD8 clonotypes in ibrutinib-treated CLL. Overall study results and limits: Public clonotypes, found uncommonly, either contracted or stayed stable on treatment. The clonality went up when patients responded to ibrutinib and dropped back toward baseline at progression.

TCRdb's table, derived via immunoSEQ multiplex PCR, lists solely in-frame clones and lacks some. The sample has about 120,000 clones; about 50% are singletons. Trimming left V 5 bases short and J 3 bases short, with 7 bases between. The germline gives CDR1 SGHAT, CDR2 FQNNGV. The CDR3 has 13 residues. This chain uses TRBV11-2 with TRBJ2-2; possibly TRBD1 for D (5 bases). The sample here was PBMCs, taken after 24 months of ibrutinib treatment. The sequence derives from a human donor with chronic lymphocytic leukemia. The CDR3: CASSARDTGELFF. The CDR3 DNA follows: TGTGCCAGCAGCGCCAGGGACACCGGGGAGCTGTTTTTT.